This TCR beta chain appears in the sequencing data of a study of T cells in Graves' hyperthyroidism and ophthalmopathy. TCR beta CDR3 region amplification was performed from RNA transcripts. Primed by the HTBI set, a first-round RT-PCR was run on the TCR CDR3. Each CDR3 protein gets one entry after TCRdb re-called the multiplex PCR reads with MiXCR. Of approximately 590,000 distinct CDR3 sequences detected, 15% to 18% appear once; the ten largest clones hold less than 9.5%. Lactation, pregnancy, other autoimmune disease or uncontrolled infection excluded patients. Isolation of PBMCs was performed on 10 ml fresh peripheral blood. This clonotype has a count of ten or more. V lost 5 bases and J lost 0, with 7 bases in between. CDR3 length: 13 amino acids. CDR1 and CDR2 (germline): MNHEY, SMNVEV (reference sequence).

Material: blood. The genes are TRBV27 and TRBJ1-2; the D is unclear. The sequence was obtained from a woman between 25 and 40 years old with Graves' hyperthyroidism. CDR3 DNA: TGTGCCAGCAGTCCGGGTCCTAACTATGGCTACACCTTC. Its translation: CASSPGPNYGYTF.